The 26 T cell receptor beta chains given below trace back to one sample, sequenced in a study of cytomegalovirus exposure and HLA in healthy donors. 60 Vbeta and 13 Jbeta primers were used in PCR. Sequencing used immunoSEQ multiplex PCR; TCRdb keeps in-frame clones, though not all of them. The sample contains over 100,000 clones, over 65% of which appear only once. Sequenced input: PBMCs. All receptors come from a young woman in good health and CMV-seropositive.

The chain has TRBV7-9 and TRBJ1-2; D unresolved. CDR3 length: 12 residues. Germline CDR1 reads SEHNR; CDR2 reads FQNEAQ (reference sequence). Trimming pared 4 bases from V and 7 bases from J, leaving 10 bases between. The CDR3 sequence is CASSSDLFGYTF. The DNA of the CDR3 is TGTGCCAGCAGCTCCGACTTGTTTGGCTACACCTTC. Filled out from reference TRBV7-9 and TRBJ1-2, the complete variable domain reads DTGVSQNPRHKITKRGQNVTFRCDPISEHNRLYWYRQTLGQGPEFLTYFQNEAQLEKSRLLSDRFSAERPKGSFSTLEIQRTEQGDSAMYLCASSSDLFGYTFGSGTRLTVV.

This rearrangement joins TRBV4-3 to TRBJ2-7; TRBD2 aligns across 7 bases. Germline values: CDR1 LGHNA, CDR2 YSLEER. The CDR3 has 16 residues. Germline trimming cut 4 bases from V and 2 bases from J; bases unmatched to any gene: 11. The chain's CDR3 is CASSLQGGDGAYEQYF. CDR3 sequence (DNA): TGCGCCAGCAGCCTCCAGGGAGGGGACGGTGCCTACGAGCAGTACTTC.

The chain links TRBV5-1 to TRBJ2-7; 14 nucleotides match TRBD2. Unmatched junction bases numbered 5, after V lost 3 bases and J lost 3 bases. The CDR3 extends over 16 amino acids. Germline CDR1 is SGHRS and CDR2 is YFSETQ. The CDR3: CASSSGTSGGDYEQYF. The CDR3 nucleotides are TGCGCCAGCAGCTCCGGGACTAGCGGGGGAGACTACGAGCAGTACTTC.

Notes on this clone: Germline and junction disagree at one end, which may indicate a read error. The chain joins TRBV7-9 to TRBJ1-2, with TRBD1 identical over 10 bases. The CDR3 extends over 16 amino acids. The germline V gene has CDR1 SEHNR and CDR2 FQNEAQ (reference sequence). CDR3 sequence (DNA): TGTTCCAGCAGCCGCTCTGCGGGACAGGGGCACTATGGCTACACCTTC. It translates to CSSSRSAGQGHYGYTF.

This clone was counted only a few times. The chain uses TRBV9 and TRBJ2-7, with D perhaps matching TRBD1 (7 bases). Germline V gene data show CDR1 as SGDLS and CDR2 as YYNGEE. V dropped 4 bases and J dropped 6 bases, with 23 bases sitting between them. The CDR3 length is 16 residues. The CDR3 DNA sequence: TGTGCCAGCAGCAGAGGGGCGGGACAGCAAGAGAGCGAGCAGTACTTC. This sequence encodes CASSRGAGQQESEQYF.

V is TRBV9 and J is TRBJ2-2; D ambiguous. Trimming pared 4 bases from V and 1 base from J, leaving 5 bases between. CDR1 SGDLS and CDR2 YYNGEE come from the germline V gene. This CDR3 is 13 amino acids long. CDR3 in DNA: TGTGCCAGCAGCCTCAGGAACACCGGGGAGCTGTTTTTT. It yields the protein CASSLRNTGELFF. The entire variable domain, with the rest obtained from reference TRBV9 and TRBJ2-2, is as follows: DSGVTQTPKHLITATGQRVTLRCSPRSGDLSVYWYQQSLDQGLQFLIQYYNGEERAKGNILERFSAQQFPDLHSELNLSSLELGDSALYFCASSLRNTGELFFGEGSRLTVL.

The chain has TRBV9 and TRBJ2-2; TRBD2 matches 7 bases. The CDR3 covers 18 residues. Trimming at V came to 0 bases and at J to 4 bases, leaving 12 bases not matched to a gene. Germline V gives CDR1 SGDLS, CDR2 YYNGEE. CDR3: CASSVGPVGGVATGELFF. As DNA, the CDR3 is TGTGCCAGCAGCGTAGGACCGGTGGGGGGGGTCGCCACCGGGGAGCTGTTTTTT.

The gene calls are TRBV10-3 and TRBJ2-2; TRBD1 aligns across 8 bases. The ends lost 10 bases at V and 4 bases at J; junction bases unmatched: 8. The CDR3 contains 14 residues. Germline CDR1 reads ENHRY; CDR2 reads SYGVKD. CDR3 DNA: TGTGCCACCGACAGGGGCAGTGGCACCGGGGAGCTGTTTTTT. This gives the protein CATDRGSGTGELFF.

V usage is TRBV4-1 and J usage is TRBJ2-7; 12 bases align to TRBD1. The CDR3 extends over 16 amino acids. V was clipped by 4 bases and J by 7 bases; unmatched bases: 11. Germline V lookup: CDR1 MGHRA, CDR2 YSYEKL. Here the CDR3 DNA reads TGCGCCAGCAGCCTTACTCCGGGACAGGGGGCGCGGGAGCAGTACTTC. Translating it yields CASSLTPGQGAREQYF.

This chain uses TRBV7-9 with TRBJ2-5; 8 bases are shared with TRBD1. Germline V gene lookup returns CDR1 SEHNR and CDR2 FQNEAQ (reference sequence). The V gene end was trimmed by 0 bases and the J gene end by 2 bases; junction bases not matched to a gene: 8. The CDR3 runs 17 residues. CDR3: CASSLAATGAGQETQYF. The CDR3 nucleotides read TGTGCCAGCAGCTTAGCTGCGACAGGGGCTGGACAAGAGACCCAGTACTTC.

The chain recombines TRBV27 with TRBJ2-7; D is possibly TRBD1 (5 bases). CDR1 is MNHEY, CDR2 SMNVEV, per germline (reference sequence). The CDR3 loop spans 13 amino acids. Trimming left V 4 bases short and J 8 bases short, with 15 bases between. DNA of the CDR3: TGTGCCAGCAGTTCAAACAGGTTAACAAAGCAGTACTTC. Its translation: CASSSNRLTKQYF.

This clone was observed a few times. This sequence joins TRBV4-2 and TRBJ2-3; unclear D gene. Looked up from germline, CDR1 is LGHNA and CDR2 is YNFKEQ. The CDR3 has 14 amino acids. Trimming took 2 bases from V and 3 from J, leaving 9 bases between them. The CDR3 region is CASSQPALTDTQYF. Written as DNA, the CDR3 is TGTGCCAGCAGCCAACCCGCGTTGACAGATACGCAGTATTTT.

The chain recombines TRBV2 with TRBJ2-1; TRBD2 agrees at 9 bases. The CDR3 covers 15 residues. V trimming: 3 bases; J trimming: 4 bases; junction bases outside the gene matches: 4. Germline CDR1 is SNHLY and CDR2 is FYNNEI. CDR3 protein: CASSDGLAGYNEQFF. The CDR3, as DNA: TGTGCCAGCAGTGATGGCCTAGCGGGGTACAATGAGCAGTTCTTC.

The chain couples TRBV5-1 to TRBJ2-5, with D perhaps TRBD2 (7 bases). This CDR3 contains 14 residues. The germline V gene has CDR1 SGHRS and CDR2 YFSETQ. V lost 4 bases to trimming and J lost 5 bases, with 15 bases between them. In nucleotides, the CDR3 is TGCGCCAGCAGCGGCGTGGGGGGGCCGGAGACCCAGTACTTC. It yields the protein CASSGVGGPETQYF.

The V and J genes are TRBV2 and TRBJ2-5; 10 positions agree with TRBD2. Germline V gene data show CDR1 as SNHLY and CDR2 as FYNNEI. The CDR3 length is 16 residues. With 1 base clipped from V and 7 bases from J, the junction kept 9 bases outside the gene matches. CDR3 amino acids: CASSEEASGGQRTQYF. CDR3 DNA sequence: TGTGCCAGCAGTGAAGAGGCTAGCGGGGGCCAACGGACCCAGTACTTC.

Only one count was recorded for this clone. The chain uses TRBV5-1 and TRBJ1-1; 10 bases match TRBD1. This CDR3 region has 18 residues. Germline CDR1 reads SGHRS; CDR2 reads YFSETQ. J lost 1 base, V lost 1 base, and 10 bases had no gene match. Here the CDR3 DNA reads TGCGCCAGCAGCTTGACTACTGGGACAGGGGCTAAGAACACTGAAGCTTTCTTT. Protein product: CASSLTTGTGAKNTEAFF. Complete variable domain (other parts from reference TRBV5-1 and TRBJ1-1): KAGVTQTPRYLIKTRGQQVTLSCSPISGHRSVSWYQQTPGQGLQFLFEYFSETQRNKGNFPGRFSGRQFSNSRSEMNVSTLELGDSALYLCASSLTTGTGAKNTEAFFGQGTRLTVV.

The CDR3 nucleotides are TGTGCCAGCAGCCAGACTGGTGGCAATCAGCCCCAGCATTTT. This gives the protein CASSQTGGNQPQHF. The chain joins TRBV7-9 to TRBJ1-5; D gene unclear. Germline V gene data show CDR1 as SEHNR and CDR2 as FQNEAQ (reference sequence). V was shortened by 5 bases and J by 2 bases, with 10 bases between the two germline ends. The CDR3 has 14 amino acids.

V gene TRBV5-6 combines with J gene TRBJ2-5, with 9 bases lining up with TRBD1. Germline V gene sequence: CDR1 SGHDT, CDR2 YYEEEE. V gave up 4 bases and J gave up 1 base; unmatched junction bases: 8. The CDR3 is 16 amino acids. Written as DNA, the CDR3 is TGTGCCAGCAGCCCACAGACAGGGGGAGTCCAAGAGACCCAGTACTTC. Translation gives CASSPQTGGVQETQYF.

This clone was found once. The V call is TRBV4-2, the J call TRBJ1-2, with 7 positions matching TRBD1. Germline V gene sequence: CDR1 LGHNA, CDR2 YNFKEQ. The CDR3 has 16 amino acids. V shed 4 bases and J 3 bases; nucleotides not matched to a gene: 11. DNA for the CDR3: TGTGCCAGCAGCCCCCAGGACAGGCTTCTGGACTATGGCTACACCTTC. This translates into CASSPQDRLLDYGYTF.

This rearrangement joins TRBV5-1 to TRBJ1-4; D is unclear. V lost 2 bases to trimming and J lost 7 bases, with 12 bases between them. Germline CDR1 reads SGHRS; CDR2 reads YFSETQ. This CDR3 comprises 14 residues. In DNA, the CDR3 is TGCGCCAGCAGCTTAAGCAACCCCGGTGAAAAACTGTTTTTT. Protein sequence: CASSLSNPGEKLFF.

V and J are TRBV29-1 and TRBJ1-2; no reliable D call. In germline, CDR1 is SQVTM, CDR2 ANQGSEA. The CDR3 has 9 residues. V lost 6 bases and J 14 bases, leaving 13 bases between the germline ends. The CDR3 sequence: CSVPGWATF. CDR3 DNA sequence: TGCAGCGTCCCGGGATGGGCAACCTTC.

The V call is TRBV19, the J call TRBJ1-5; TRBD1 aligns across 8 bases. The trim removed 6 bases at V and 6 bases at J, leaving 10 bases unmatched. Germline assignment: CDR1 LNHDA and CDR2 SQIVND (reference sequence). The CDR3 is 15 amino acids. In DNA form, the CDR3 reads TGTGCCAGTAGCACGACAGGGGACGGGGGTCAGCCCCAGCATTTT. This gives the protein CASSTTGDGGQPQHF.

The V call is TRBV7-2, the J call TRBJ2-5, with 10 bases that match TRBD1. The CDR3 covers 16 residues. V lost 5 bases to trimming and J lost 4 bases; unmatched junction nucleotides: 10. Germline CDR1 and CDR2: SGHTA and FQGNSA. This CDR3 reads CASSPRTGGTGETQYF. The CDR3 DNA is TGTGCCAGCAGCCCCAGGACAGGGGGGACGGGAGAGACCCAGTACTTC.

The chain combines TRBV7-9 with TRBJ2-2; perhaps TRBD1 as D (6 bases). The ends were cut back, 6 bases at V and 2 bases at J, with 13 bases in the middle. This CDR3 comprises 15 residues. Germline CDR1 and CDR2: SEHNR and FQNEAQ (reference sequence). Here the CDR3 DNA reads TGTGCCAGCAGTTTCAAGGACAGAAACACCGGGGAGCTGTTTTTT. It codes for CASSFKDRNTGELFF.

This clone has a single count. CDR3 in DNA: TGCAGCGTGGGAGAGGCTAACTATGGCTACACCTTC. Its protein product is CSVGEANYGYTF. The V and J genes are TRBV29-1 and TRBJ1-2, with no clear D. The V end lost 6 bases, the J end lost 0 bases, and 8 bases lay between the germline ends. The CDR3 loop spans 12 amino acids. CDR1 SQVTM and CDR2 ANQGSEA come from the germline V gene.

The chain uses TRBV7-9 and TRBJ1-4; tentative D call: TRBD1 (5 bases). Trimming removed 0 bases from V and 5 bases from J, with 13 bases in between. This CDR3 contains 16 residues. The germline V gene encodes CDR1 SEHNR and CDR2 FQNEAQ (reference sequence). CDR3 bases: TGTGCCAGCAGCTTAGCGTCTCGGGGGGGGAATGAAAAACTGTTTTTT. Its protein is CASSLASRGGNEKLFF.